Listed here are 14 T cell receptor beta chains from one sample, sequenced in a study of cytomegalovirus exposure and HLA in healthy donors. The PCR used 60 Vbeta and 13 Jbeta primers. Repertoires were generated with immunoSEQ multiplex PCR, while TCRdb's copy carries only in-frame clones and drops some. Of approximately 89,000 clones listed, roughly 77% were seen once; the top ten hold approximately 10%. Sequencing was performed on PBMCs. The receptors stem from a human donor in good health.

This chain links TRBV15 with TRBJ2-7; 12 nucleotides agree with TRBD2. Per germline, CDR1 LNHNV and CDR2 YYDKDF (reference sequence). V lost 2 bases and J lost 2; bases outside the gene matches: 7. The CDR3 covers 17 residues. The CDR3: CATSRLAGGSVPYEQYF. The DNA of the CDR3 is TGTGCCACCAGCAGACTAGCGGGAGGGTCCGTCCCCTACGAGCAGTACTTC.

The chain joins TRBV29-1 to TRBJ2-1, with D maybe TRBD1 (6 bases). The CDR3 spans 12 residues. CDR1 is SQVTM, CDR2 ANQGSEA, per germline. The V gene lost 8 bases and the J gene lost 8 bases, with 16 bases spanning the gap. The CDR3 spells CSLCRGLDEQFF. DNA of the CDR3: TGCAGCTTGTGCAGGGGCCTTGATGAGCAGTTCTTC.

This sequence joins TRBV5-6 and TRBJ2-7, with D perhaps TRBD2 (5 bases). The CDR3 runs to 13 residues. V was shortened by 4 bases and J by 7 bases, with 15 bases between the two germline ends. Germline V gene data show CDR1 as SGHDT and CDR2 as YYEEEE. Here the CDR3 DNA reads TGTGCCAGCAGCCCGAGGGCCGCTTCGGAGCAGTACTTC. It encodes CASSPRAASEQYF. Using reference TRBV5-6 and TRBJ2-7 for the parts outside the CDR3, the full variable domain is DAGVTQSPTHLIKTRGQQVTLRCSPKSGHDTVSWYQQALGQGPQFIFQYYEEEERQRGNFPDRFSGHQFPNYSSELNVNALLLGDSALYLCASSPRAASEQYFGPGTRLTVT.

This clone showed up just once. This rearrangement joins TRBV7-2 to TRBJ2-7; TRBD2 matches at 9 bases. J was trimmed by 0 bases and V by 4 bases; bases with no gene match: 7. The CDR3 covers 16 residues. Germline V lookup: CDR1 SGHTA, CDR2 FQGNSA. CDR3: CASSWGGAGGSYEQYF. The DNA of the CDR3 is TGTGCCAGCAGCTGGGGGGGAGCGGGGGGCTCCTACGAGCAGTACTTC.

This chain connects TRBV28 to TRBJ2-3; TRBD2 matches 10 bases. J gave up 4 bases and V 2 bases, and 12 bases lay outside the gene matches. The germline CDR1 and CDR2 sequences are MDHEN and SYDVKM. The CDR3 extends over 18 amino acids. The CDR3 nucleotides read TGTGCCAGCAGTTTACCCCTGGAGAGAGCGGGAGGGGCAGATACGCAGTATTTT. Residues: CASSLPLERAGGADTQYF.

This clone was counted once. The CDR3 spells CASVLDSTSGLGQFF. CDR3 nucleotides: TGCGCCAGCGTGTTGGACAGTACTTCTGGGTTAGGGCAGTTCTTC. The chain combines TRBV5-1 with TRBJ2-1; weak D call: TRBD1 (6 bases). Germline values: CDR1 SGHRS, CDR2 YFSETQ. The CDR3 runs 15 residues. V lost 7 bases to trimming and J lost 12 bases, with 26 bases between them.

This sequence joins TRBV4-1 and TRBJ2-3; TRBD2 matches at 10 bases. Germline loops: CDR1 MGHRA, CDR2 YSYEKL. The J segment lost 1 base and the V segment lost 4 bases, leaving 2 bases of the junction unmatched. The CDR3 loop spans 15 amino acids. As DNA, the CDR3 is TGCGCCAGCAGCCTCAGCGGGGGGGGCACAGATACGCAGTATTTT. Translating it yields CASSLSGGGTDTQYF.

The chain combines TRBV21-1 with TRBJ1-5. TRBV21-1 is deemed a pseudogene. This CDR3 spans 17 amino acids. The CDR3 region is CASSNPRCLYSNQPQHF. For the CDR3, the DNA is TGTGCCAGCAGCAATCCCCGGTGTCTCTATAGCAATCAGCCCCAGCATTTT.

This clone has just one count. The CDR3 loop is CASSWQGREQYF. The DNA for the CDR3 is TGTGCCAGCAGCTGGCAGGGGCGCGAGCAGTACTTC. The gene calls are TRBV7-8 and TRBJ2-7, with D possibly being TRBD1 (6 bases). This CDR3 is 12 amino acids long. V shed 4 bases and J shed 6 bases, with 10 bases lying between them. From germline, CDR1 is SGHVS and CDR2 FQNEAQ. The full variable domain, completed using reference TRBV7-8 and TRBJ2-7, is GAGVSQSPRYKVAKRGQDVALRCDPISGHVSLFWYQQALGQGPEFLTYFQNEAQLDKSGLPSDRFFAERPEGSVSTLKIQRTQQEDSAVYLCASSWQGREQYFGPGTRLTVT.

The V and J genes are TRBV29-1 and TRBJ1-4; 9 bases fit TRBD1. This CDR3 region has 12 residues. Germline lookup yields CDR1 SQVTM and CDR2 ANQGSEA. Trimming took 7 bases from V and 7 from J; bases not matched to a gene: 4. The CDR3 reads CSGGQGGEKLFF. Here the CDR3 DNA reads TGCAGCGGGGGACAGGGAGGTGAAAAACTGTTTTTT. Full variable domain (missing parts from reference TRBV29-1 and TRBJ1-4): SAVISQKPSRDICQRGTSLTIQCQVDSQVTMMFWYRQQPGQSLTLIATANQGSEATYESGFVIDKFPISRPNLTFSTLTVSNMSPEDSSIYLCSGGQGGEKLFFGSGTQLSVL.

The chain is built from TRBV7-9 and TRBJ2-5, with TRBD2 identical over 12 bases. With 1 base clipped from V and 3 bases from J, the junction kept 9 bases outside the gene matches. Looked up from germline, CDR1 is SEHNR and CDR2 is FQNEAQ (reference sequence). The CDR3 has 18 residues. The CDR3 sequence: CASSLGRLRLAGEETQYF. CDR3 coding DNA: TGTGCCAGCAGCTTAGGCAGATTACGACTAGCGGGAGAAGAGACCCAGTACTTC.

This clone was seen only once. The chain has TRBV29-1 and TRBJ2-5, with 9 bases identical to TRBD1. The CDR3 runs to 15 residues. Germline CDR1 and CDR2: SQVTM and ANQGSEA. After removal of 6 bases from V and 4 bases from J, the junction contained 12 bases not matched to a gene. The CDR3 loop is CSVRDGTGQTETQYF. The CDR3 DNA sequence: TGCAGCGTGAGGGACGGGACAGGGCAGACAGAGACCCAGTACTTC.

This chain's CDR3 is CASSPGLGPYYNEQFF. CDR3 sequence (DNA): TGCGCCAGCAGCCCTGGCTTGGGGCCCTACTACAATGAGCAGTTCTTC. This chain uses TRBV5-1 with TRBJ2-1; maybe TRBD1 (5 bases). The V gene lost 4 bases and the J gene lost 3 bases, with 17 bases spanning the gap. Germline lookup yields CDR1 SGHRS and CDR2 YFSETQ. The CDR3 totals 16 residues. Full variable domain (rest looked up from reference TRBV5-1 and TRBJ2-1): KAGVTQTPRYLIKTRGQQVTLSCSPISGHRSVSWYQQTPGQGLQFLFEYFSETQRNKGNFPGRFSGRQFSNSRSEMNVSTLELGDSALYLCASSPGLGPYYNEQFFGPGTRLTVL.

This chain connects TRBV9 to TRBJ2-5; D might be TRBD2 (7 bases). The CDR3 spans 15 residues. Germline values: CDR1 SGDLS, CDR2 YYNGEE. The V and J ends lost 2 bases and 5 bases respectively, with 16 bases between them. Here the CDR3 DNA reads TGTGCCAGCAGCGTCCTAATAGGGGGGGACGAGACCCAGTACTTC. This translates into CASSVLIGGDETQYF.